This T cell receptor (beta chain) was obtained from a study of STAT5B mutations in CD4+ large granular lymphocyte leukemia. The overall study: Among healthy donors, a particular HLA allele went with more CDR3 'QG' motifs.

The protocol was immunoSEQ multiplex PCR, while the TCRdb copy is restricted to in-frame clones and leaves out a portion. The repertoire includes over 25,000 clones, less than 75% of them detected once, and roughly 2% sits in the top ten. Study results and limitations: Main leukemic clonotypes were patient-specific, but approximately 25% appeared at low frequency elsewhere. Top patient clones used TRBV06 genes more often: 8/27 versus 2/35 in controls.

The germline V gene encodes CDR1 SGHKS and CDR2 YYEKEE (reference sequence). The CDR3 sequence is 13 residues long. On this clone itself: Antigen unknown. A read error may produce the germline difference seen at one junction end.

The source material was CD4+ T cells from blood buffy coats. The V call is TRBV5-5, the J call TRBJ2-1; no reliable D call. The TCR was taken from a human donor in good health. CDR3 sequence: CASNLQDFNEQFF. The CDR3 region has the DNA TGTGCCAGCAACTTGCAGGATTTCAATGAGCAGTTCTTC.